A selection of T cell receptor beta chains follows, all from one sample in a study of breast tumors, draining lymph nodes, adjacent tissues. TCRdb used MiXCR to reprocess the multiplex PCR reads, holding one entry per CDR3 protein. The sample carries 90,000 to 120,000 distinct CDR3 sequences, 21% recorded once. The sample taken for sequencing was axillary lymph node tissue. Every receptor here comes from a female donor with breast cancer. Some clones in this sample may be carry-over from other donors' samples. The CDR3 runs from the conserved cysteine through the conserved F or W. The D gene is left open where the match is weak. The size entry is marked missing in some rows and otherwise reads once, few, many or a size class.

TRBD1,many,TRBV5-1,TRBJ2-7,CASSPDRGQYEQYF,TGCGCCAGCAGCCCGGACAGGGGGCAATACGAGCAGTACTTC
.,many,TRBV30,TRBJ1-6,CAEKKQGHSPLHF,TGTGCCGAGAAAAAGCAGGGTCATTCACCCCTCCACTTT
TRBD1,.,TRBV18,TRBJ2-5,CASSPPGQGLQETQYF,TGTGCCAGCTCACCCCCGGGACAGGGCCTCCAAGAGACCCAGTACTTC
TRBD2,many,TRBV7-9,TRBJ2-7,CASGLAGYEQYF,TGTGCCAGTGGACTAGCTGGCTACGAGCAGTACTTC
.,many,TRBV6-1,TRBJ1-3,CASSEGTGRARNTIYF,TGTGCCAGCAGTGAAGGAACGGGACGGGCCCGAAACACCATATATTTT
.,many,TRBV7-9,TRBJ2-5,CASSPTGVWETQYF,TGTGCCAGCAGCCCTACTGGCGTATGGGAGACCCAGTACTTC
.,many,TRBV7-2,TRBJ2-7,CASSLAPRGAYEQYF,TGTGCCAGCAGCTTAGCGCCGCGAGGGGCCTACGAGCAGTACTTC
.,many,TRBV6-6,TRBJ2-1,CASSSRSRNEQFF,TGTGCCAGCAGTTCTCGGTCCAGAAATGAGCAGTTCTTC
.,many,TRBV7-9,TRBJ2-4,CASSAGTVSNIQYF,TGTGCCAGCAGCGCGGGGACAGTCTCAAACATTCAGTACTTC
TRBD1,many,TRBV5-1,TRBJ1-4,CASSPGQGNPTNEKLFF,TGCGCCAGCAGCCCGGGACAGGGTAATCCAACTAATGAAAAACTGTTTTTT
.,many,TRBV7-7,TRBJ2-3,CASSLRAGAGTDTQYF,TGTGCCAGCAGCTTAAGGGCGGGGGCCGGCACAGATACGCAGTATTTT
.,many,TRBV2,TRBJ1-2,CASSERYGYTF,TGTGCCAGCAGTGAGCGCTATGGCTACACCTTC
.,many,TRBV5-1,TRBJ2-1,CASSLIDYNEQFF,TGCGCCAGCAGCTTAATAGACTACAATGAGCAGTTCTTC
TRBD2,many,TRBV2,TRBJ2-5,CASSGGGETQYF,TGTGCCAGCAGCGGCGGGGGAGAGACCCAGTACTTC
.,many,TRBV20-1,TRBJ2-1,CSAIRGQNEQFF,TGCAGTGCAATCCGGGGCCAGAATGAGCAGTTCTTC
.,.,TRBV19,TRBJ1-5,CASNIRGNQPQHF,TGTGCCAGTAATATCAGGGGCAATCAGCCCCAGCATTTT
.,.,TRBV9,TRBJ1-2,CASSGPATAAVSSGYTF,TGTGCCAGCAGCGGACCAGCGACAGCCGCGGTTTCTAGTGGCTACACCTTC
.,many,TRBV7-2,TRBJ2-5,CASSLIAGVLETQYF,TGTGCCAGCAGCTTAATAGCAGGGGTTTTAGAGACCCAGTACTTC
TRBD1,many,TRBV29-1,TRBJ2-1,CSFRGQGHNEQFF,TGCAGCTTTAGGGGACAGGGCCACAATGAGCAGTTCTTC
TRBD1,.,TRBV5-5,TRBJ2-1,CASSVDRGTYNEQFF,TGTGCCAGCAGCGTTGACAGGGGCACCTACAATGAGCAGTTCTTC
TRBD1,.,TRBV28,TRBJ2-7,CASSYWTGYHEQYF,TGTGCCAGCAGTTACTGGACAGGGTACCACGAGCAGTACTTC
.,many,TRBV5-1,TRBJ2-3,CASADTGSTDTQYF,TGCGCCAGCGCCGACACAGGGTCCACAGATACGCAGTATTTT
.,.,TRBV7-9,TRBJ2-7,CASKGSATPLNEQYF,TGTGCCAGCAAGGGGTCCGCGACTCCTTTGAACGAGCAGTACTTC
.,.,TRBV18,TRBJ1-2,CASSPWLEAPYGYTF,TGTGCCAGCTCACCATGGCTCGAGGCCCCGTATGGCTACACCTTC
.,many,TRBV2,TRBJ2-5,CASSEFTGLQETQYF,TGTGCCAGCAGTGAGTTCACAGGGCTGCAAGAGACCCAGTACTTC
TRBD1,many,TRBV10-3,TRBJ1-4,CAISNGQGATNEKLFF,TGTGCCATCAGTAACGGACAGGGAGCAACTAATGAAAAACTGTTTTTT
TRBD1,many,TRBV5-1,TRBJ2-5,CASSSRQGLRETQYF,TGCGCCAGCAGCTCCCGACAGGGGCTTCGAGAGACCCAGTACTTC
.,many,TRBV9,TRBJ2-7,CASSYTQAAEQYF,TGTGCCAGCAGCTATACACAAGCGGCTGAGCAGTACTTC
.,many,TRBV29-1,TRBJ2-3,CSVALTGTQYF,TGCAGCGTTGCACTCACAGGTACGCAGTATTTT
.,many,TRBV19,TRBJ2-5,CASSRDTGGTQYF,TGTGCCAGTAGTAGGGACACCGGGGGGACCCAGTACTTC
TRBD2,many,TRBV9,TRBJ2-5,CASSVYSGGLQETQYF,TGTGCCAGCAGCGTATATAGCGGGGGGCTTCAAGAGACCCAGTACTTC
TRBD1,.,TRBV7-9,TRBJ1-4,CASSPPPRGISDEKLFF,TGTGCCAGCAGCCCCCCCCCCAGGGGGATCTCGGATGAAAAACTGTTTTTT
TRBD1,few,TRBV24-1,TRBJ2-2,CATSGRDRGVTGELFF,TGTGCCACCAGTGGCCGGGACAGGGGAGTTACCGGGGAGCTGTTTTTT
TRBD1,many,TRBV7-8,TRBJ2-7,CASSLYRGPRSYEQYF,TGTGCCAGCAGCCTTTACAGGGGGCCTAGATCCTACGAGCAGTACTTC
TRBD1,many,TRBV5-1,TRBJ2-7,CASSRWTGYEQYF,TGCGCCAGCAGCAGGTGGACAGGGTACGAGCAGTACTTC
TRBD1,many,TRBV5-1,TRBJ2-5,CASSPQGAQETQYF,TGCGCCAGCAGCCCACAGGGGGCACAAGAGACCCAGTACTTC
.,many,TRBV12-3/TRBV12-4,TRBJ1-2,CASSPLGSYGYTF,TGTGCCAGCAGTCCCCTGGGGTCCTATGGCTACACCTTC
.,.,TRBV5-4,TRBJ1-1,CASSGNTEAFF,TGTGCCAGCAGCGGCAACACTGAAGCTTTCTTT
.,.,TRBV30,TRBJ2-3,CAWSVGPARSTDTQYF,TGTGCCTGGAGTGTAGGGCCCGCGCGTAGCACAGATACGCAGTATTTT
.,many,TRBV10-3,TRBJ2-3,CAISESATNTDTQYF,TGTGCCATCAGTGAGTCTGCGACTAACACAGATACGCAGTATTTT